A selection of T cell receptor beta chains follows, all from one sample in a study of T-cell reconstitution after alpha-beta-depleted transplantation in children. MiXCR was run by TCRdb on the PCR reads, yielding one entry per CDR3 protein. The table includes hundreds of thousands of distinct CDR3 sequences, around 12% detected once. Sequenced material: PBMCs, taken before TCRalphabeta/CD19-depleted stem cell transplant. The receptors here all came from a girl aged 2 to 10 with congenital amegakaryocytic thrombocytopenia, due to receive a stem cell transplant. Each CDR3 is given with its conserved first and last residue. D genes are given only for firm matches. The listing skips clone size in some rows; elsewhere it reads once, few, many or a size class.

j_gene | v_gene | d_gene | abundance | CDR3aa | CDR3nt
TRBJ1-2 | TRBV20-1 | TRBD1 | few | CSARVRTGLNYGYTF | TGCAGTGCTAGAGTCCGGACAGGTCTTAACTATGGCTACACCTTC
TRBJ2-6 | TRBV5-1 | - | - | CASSFNGANVLTF | TGCGCCAGCAGCTTTAATGGGGCCAACGTCCTGACTTTC
TRBJ2-2 | TRBV20-1 | TRBD1 | many | CSARDRGWSANTGELFF | TGCAGTGCAAGGGACAGGGGATGGAGCGCGAACACCGGGGAGCTGTTTTTT
TRBJ2-4 | TRBV27 | TRBD1 | few | CAAAQGDIQYF | TGTGCCGCAGCTCAGGGGGACATTCAGTACTTC
TRBJ2-3 | TRBV20-1 | - | many | CSASGAGTDTQYF | TGCAGTGCTAGCGGAGCTGGCACAGATACGCAGTATTTT
TRBJ1-3 | TRBV20-1 | TRBD1 | many | CSARTGGTGNTIYF | TGCAGTGCTAGAACAGGGGGAACTGGAAACACCATATATTTT
TRBJ2-5 | TRBV5-1 | - | - | CASSLSIGPSQETQYF | TGCGCCAGCAGCTTGTCAATTGGTCCCTCCCAAGAGACCCAGTACTTC
TRBJ2-5 | TRBV5-1 | - | many | CASCKNVRIVETQYF | TGCGCCAGCTGTAAGAACGTACGGATTGTGGAGACCCAGTACTTC
TRBJ1-2 | TRBV28 | - | - | CASSYRGNYGYTF | TGTGCCAGCAGTTACCGGGGTAACTATGGCTACACCTTC
TRBJ2-7 | TRBV12-3/TRBV12-4 | - | - | CASSLSDSVLSEQYF | TGTGCCAGCAGTTTATCGGACAGTGTTTTATCCGAGCAGTACTTC
TRBJ2-1 | TRBV7-9 | TRBD1 | few | CASRPGQGWNEQFF | TGTGCCAGCAGGCCGGGACAGGGGTGGAATGAGCAGTTCTTC
TRBJ2-1 | TRBV5-1 | TRBD2 | few | CASSLWGNSGSRYNEQFF | TGCGCCAGCAGCTTGTGGGGTAATAGCGGGAGTCGTTACAATGAGCAGTTCTTC
TRBJ1-5 | TRBV7-9 | - | many | CASSFDRRQPQHF | TGTGCCAGCAGCTTCGATCGTCGACAGCCCCAGCATTTT
TRBJ2-1 | TRBV6-1 | - | many | CASITPGRATYNEQFF | TGTGCCAGCATCACCCCGGGCAGGGCCACCTACAATGAGCAGTTCTTC
TRBJ2-7 | TRBV7-6 | - | few | CASSAEQSAITREQYF | TGTGCCAGCAGCGCGGAACAATCCGCGATTACTAGGGAGCAGTACTTC